The entry below gives a single T cell receptor beta chain sequence along with its context. Its antigen remains unidentified. The donors belonged to the roughly 110-subject validation cohort, separate from the roughly 710-subject first cohort. This record belongs to a study of cytomegalovirus exposure and HLA in healthy donors. The table came from immunoSEQ multiplex PCR; TCRdb's copy has only in-frame clones and leaves some out. The sample holds about 170,000 clones, less than 90% seen once. CDR1 is SGHRS and CDR2 is YFSETQ in the germline V gene. The J segment lost 4 bases and the V segment lost 6 bases, leaving 7 bases of the junction unmatched. CDR3 length equals 16 residues. Broader study findings: Some TCR beta chains (about 170 of them) were listed as cytomegalovirus-associated.

The sequencing sample was made of PBMCs. This TCR derives from a woman aged 18-30 years in good health and CMV-seronegative. This rearrangement joins TRBV5-1 to TRBJ2-2; 12 bases match TRBD1. The CDR3 DNA reads as TGCGCCAGCAACTGGGGGACAGGGGGCACCACCGGGGAGCTGTTTTTT. Encoded protein: CASNWGTGGTTGELFF.